This T cell receptor beta chain is from a study of blood T cell repertoires in COVID-19. The CDR3 runs to 15 residues. Germline-derived CDR1 and CDR2 are KGHSH and LQKENI. With 3 bases clipped from V and 4 bases from J, the junction kept 5 bases outside the gene matches. Measured with immunoSEQ multiplex PCR; TCRdb has only the in-frame clones, and not every one. There are under 300,000 clones in the sample; roughly 83% occur only once, and 9% to 15% lies in the top ten. The sequenced sample was peripheral blood. This TCR was recovered from an older man with acute or convalescent COVID-19. The V gene is TRBV18, the J gene TRBJ1-5; 8 bases are shared with TRBD1. Here the CDR3 DNA reads TGTGCCAGCTCACCGCGGACAGGGATTAATCAGCCCCAGCATTTT. As protein: CASSPRTGINQPQHF.